This TCR beta chain came from a study of T cell responses to AZD1222 COVID-19 vaccine. With respect to this clone: Its antigen is not known.

Timing groups of about 4 and about 12 weeks for second doses were pooled. Regarding the study as a whole: White British ancestry dominated among donors, who included more females, and clonal diversity was possibly underestimated. AZD1222 recipients seropositive at baseline numbered only five to seven.

CDR3 length equals 14 residues. Germline CDR1 and CDR2: GTSNPN and SVGIG (reference sequence). Unmatched junction bases numbered 3, after V lost 4 bases and J lost 0 bases. The method was immunoSEQ multiplex PCR; TCRdb's version includes in-frame clones alone and lacks a portion of them. Here the sample spans roughly 110,000 clones, around 92% being singletons. This clonotype was obtained from an adult who received the AZD1222 COVID-19 vaccine. The source material was peripheral blood, sampled 28 days after the second AZD1222 dose. The chain combines TRBV30 with TRBJ1-5; 7 nucleotides agree with TRBD1. CDR3 nucleotide sequence: TGTGCCTGGACGTACAGGGGTAGCAATCAGCCCCAGCATTTT. Translation gives CAWTYRGSNQPQHF.